Listed here are 10 T cell receptor beta chains from one sample, sequenced in a study of cytomegalovirus exposure and HLA in healthy donors. 60 Vbeta and 13 Jbeta primers were used in PCR. Only in-frame clones appear in the TCRdb table, and some are missing; sequencing was by immunoSEQ multiplex PCR. This sample's clone table lists around 63,000 clones. The sequencing sample was made of PBMCs. The receptors shown here come from a woman aged 25 to 39 in good health and CMV-seronegative.

The chain carries TRBV5-6 and TRBJ2-7; tentatively, D is TRBD2 (5 bases). The CDR3 contains 13 residues. V was pared by 3 bases and J by 2 bases, with 9 bases between. Germline V gives CDR1 SGHDT, CDR2 YYEEEE. The CDR3 DNA follows: TGTGCCAGCAGCTCCTTGGAGGCCTACGAGCAGTACTTC. This codes for CASSSLEAYEQYF.

The chain couples TRBV7-6 to TRBJ2-2, with 10 positions matching TRBD2. Germline V gene lookup returns CDR1 SGHVS and CDR2 FNYEAQ. The V and J ends lost 2 bases and 2 bases, in that order; junction bases with no gene match: 5. The CDR3 has 17 amino acids. CDR3 region: CASSLTAGGYNTGELFF. In DNA, the CDR3 is TGTGCCAGCAGCTTAACAGCGGGAGGGTATAACACCGGGGAGCTGTTTTTT.

The chain combines TRBV6-6 with TRBJ2-1; a possible D gene is TRBD2 (5 bases). From germline, CDR1 is MNHNY and CDR2 SVGAGI (reference sequence). Trimming cost V 7 bases and J 0 bases, with 13 bases left between them. The CDR3 covers 15 residues. The CDR3 sequence: CASKASGDSYNEQFF. The CDR3 DNA reads TGTGCCAGCAAGGCGTCCGGGGACTCCTACAATGAGCAGTTCTTC.

This chain uses TRBV10-1 with TRBJ2-3; 10 bases are shared with TRBD2. The CDR3 contains 15 residues. The V gene end was trimmed by 2 bases and the J gene end by 4 bases; junction bases not matched to a gene: 3. CDR1 is WNHNN and CDR2 is SYGVQD in the germline V gene (reference sequence). The CDR3 spells CASSEGLAGADTQYF. CDR3 nucleotide sequence: TGCGCCAGCAGTGAGGGCCTAGCGGGGGCAGATACGCAGTATTTT.

The chain employs TRBV7-3 and TRBJ1-3; no clear D. V lost 2 bases and J lost 4, with 12 bases in between. This CDR3 has 15 residues. Per the germline V gene, CDR1 is SGHTA and CDR2 is FQGTGA. CDR3 residues: CASSLGGGIGNTIYF. DNA for the CDR3: TGTGCCAGCAGCTTAGGTGGCGGGATCGGAAACACCATATATTTT.

The CDR3 sequence: CASSSGTGGYPGELFF. CDR3 nucleotides: TGTGCCAGCAGCTCGGGGACAGGGGGTTACCCCGGGGAGCTGTTTTTT. The V and J genes are TRBV9 and TRBJ2-2; 11 positions agree with TRBD1. There are 16 residues in the CDR3. The germline V gene encodes CDR1 SGDLS and CDR2 YYNGEE. V lost 4 bases and J lost 6; bases outside the gene matches: 8.

By frequency, this clone is medium-sized. The chain uses TRBV4-3 and TRBJ1-1; D is perhaps TRBD1 (5 bases). The CDR3 totals 16 residues. Germline V gives CDR1 LGHNA, CDR2 YSLEER. Trimming took 0 bases from V and 5 from J, leaving 16 bases between them. The CDR3 DNA sequence: TGCGCCAGCAGCCAAGATCGTGAGCAGGGTAAGACTGAAGCTTTCTTT. This encodes CASSQDREQGKTEAFF.

The J gene is TRBJ2-7, the V gene TRBV6-5; D is uncertain. The CDR3 loop spans 15 amino acids. Germline assignment: CDR1 MNHEY and CDR2 SVGAGI. The ends were cut back, 0 bases at V and 7 bases at J, with 16 bases in the middle. CDR3 in amino acids: CASSYSRRGVGEQYF. CDR3 in DNA: TGTGCCAGCAGTTACTCGAGGAGAGGTGTCGGAGAGCAGTACTTC.

The gene calls are TRBV7-9 and TRBJ2-7, with a weak D call TRBD1 (6 bases). Germline V gene lookup returns CDR1 SEHNR and CDR2 FQNEAQ (reference sequence). V shed 1 base and J shed 2 bases, with 15 bases lying between them. CDR3 size: 16 residues. The CDR3 sequence is CASSLVGGSTAYEQYF. The CDR3 bases are TGTGCCAGCAGCTTAGTTGGGGGCTCTACCGCCTACGAGCAGTACTTC.

The chain recombines TRBV7-9 with TRBJ2-7, with 8 bases matching TRBD2. With V trimmed by 1 base and J by 7 bases, 6 bases remained unmatched. The CDR3 is made up of 14 amino acids. In germline, CDR1 is SEHNR, CDR2 FQNEAQ (reference sequence). The CDR3 DNA follows: TGTGCCAGCAGCTTAGTAGCGGGATTTCGGGAGCAGTACTTC. Residues: CASSLVAGFREQYF.